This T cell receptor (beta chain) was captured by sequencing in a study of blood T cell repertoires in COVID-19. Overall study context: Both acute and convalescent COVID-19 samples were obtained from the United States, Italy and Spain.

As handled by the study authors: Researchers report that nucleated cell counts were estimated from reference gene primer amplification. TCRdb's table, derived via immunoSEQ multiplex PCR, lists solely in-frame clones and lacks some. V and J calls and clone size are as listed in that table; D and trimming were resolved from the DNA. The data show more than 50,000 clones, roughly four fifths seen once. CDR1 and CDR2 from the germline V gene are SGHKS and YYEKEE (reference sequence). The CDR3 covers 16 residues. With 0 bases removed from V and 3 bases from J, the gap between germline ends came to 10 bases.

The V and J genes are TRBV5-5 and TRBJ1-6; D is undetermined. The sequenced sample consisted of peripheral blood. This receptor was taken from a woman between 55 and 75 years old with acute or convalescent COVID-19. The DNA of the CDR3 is TGTGCCAGCAGCTTGGACATCTTCGTCTATAATTCACCCCTCCACTTT. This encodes CASSLDIFVYNSPLHF.